The rows below give T cell receptor beta chains drawn from one sample of a study of blood T cell repertoires in COVID-19. Data came from immunoSEQ multiplex PCR; TCRdb stores just in-frame clones and leaves some out. The data contain roughly 180,000 clones, roughly four fifths of them singletons. The sequenced sample was PBMCs or T cells enriched from blood (not recorded which). These receptors originate from a man in his forties or fifties who had recovered from COVID-19. The CDR3 runs from the conserved cysteine through the conserved F or W. The D gene is left open where the match is weak. Size tells how often a clone was seen (once, few, many) or the class of an expanded clone, and some rows leave it out.

D,J,V,size,DNA,CDR3
NA,TRBJ1-1,TRBV13,NA,TGTGCCAGCAGCCCCCAGGGGTCCGACCTTGGAGCTTTCTTT,CASSPQGSDLGAFF
NA,TRBJ1-4,TRBV15,NA,TGTGCCACCAGCAGTCAGGTGCGGGGGGATGAAAAACTGTTTTTT,CATSSQVRGDEKLFF
NA,TRBJ2-7,TRBV30,NA,TGTGCCTGGGGGAGACTAGGAGTGAGGTTTGAGCAGTACTTC,CAWGRLGVRFEQYF
TRBD1,TRBJ2-1,TRBV14,NA,TGTGCCAGCAGCCGAGCGCCCGGGACAGGGAGTTACAATGAGCAGTTCTTC,CASSRAPGTGSYNEQFF
NA,TRBJ2-1,TRBV6-4,NA,TGTGCCAGCAGTTTAGAAACTTACAATGAGCAGTTCTTC,CASSLETYNEQFF
NA,TRBJ2-7,TRBV24-1,NA,TGTGCCACCAGTGACCCGTCGCAGGGCTCCTACGAGCAGTACTTC,CATSDPSQGSYEQYF
NA,TRBJ1-1,TRBV3-1/TRBV3-2,NA,TGTGCCAGCAGCCAAGGGGGGGGGTACGCAGCTTTCTTT,CASSQGGGYAAFF
NA,TRBJ1-1,TRBV18,NA,TGTGCCAGCTCACGGGGCAGGAATCCTGAAGCTTTCTTT,CASSRGRNPEAFF
TRBD2,TRBJ2-7,TRBV3-1/TRBV3-2,NA,TGTGCCAGCAGCCAAGATCAAACTAGCGGGTACGAGCAGTACTTC,CASSQDQTSGYEQYF
TRBD1,TRBJ2-7,TRBV30,NA,TGTGCCGGAATTCGACAGGGGAGCTCCTACGAGCAGTACTTC,CAGIRQGSSYEQYF
NA,TRBJ2-2,TRBV7-2,NA,TGTGCCAGCAGTTTCACGAACACCGGGGAGCTGTTTTTT,CASSFTNTGELFF
TRBD1,TRBJ2-7,TRBV19,NA,TGTGCCAGTAGTCCCCGTACAGGGGACGAAGCCTACGAGCAGTACTTC,CASSPRTGDEAYEQYF
NA,TRBJ1-2,TRBV27,NA,TGTGCCAGCAGTATAACTCAGACAGGAAGTATTTATGGCTACACCTTC,CASSITQTGSIYGYTF
TRBD2,TRBJ2-5,TRBV7-9,NA,TGTGCCAGCAGCTTAGGACTAGCTACCCAAGAGACCCAGTACTTC,CASSLGLATQETQYF
NA,TRBJ1-3,TRBV6-6,NA,TGTGCCAGCAGTTACTCTTCGGAGGTGGCTGGAAACACCATATATTTT,CASSYSSEVAGNTIYF
TRBD2,TRBJ2-2,TRBV29-1,NA,TGCAGCGTTGTCTTGGGTTTGGCTAGCGGGAGGTCCGGGGAGCTGTTTTTT,CSVVLGLASGRSGELFF
TRBD1,TRBJ1-2,TRBV4-2,NA,TGTGCCAGCAGCCAAGATGACAGGGGGCAGGGCTATGGCTACACCTTC,CASSQDDRGQGYGYTF
NA,TRBJ1-6,TRBV5-4,NA,TGTGCCAGCAGCTTGGCCTTGGAGGGTCACTATAATTCACCCCTCCACTTT,CASSLALEGHYNSPLHF
NA,TRBJ1-6,TRBV30,NA,TGTGCCTGGAGTGCGGGGGGGCATTCACCCCTCCACTTT,CAWSAGGHSPLHF
TRBD1,TRBJ1-2,TRBV9,NA,TGTGCCAGCAGCGAGGACAGGAACTATGGCTACACCTTC,CASSEDRNYGYTF
NA,TRBJ1-1,TRBV10-3,NA,TGTGCCATCAGTCCATACAGACCGGGGGGAACTGAAGCTTTCTTT,CAISPYRPGGTEAFF
NA,TRBJ1-4,TRBV7-6,NA,TGTGCCAGCAGCTTAATTTACAGGGCAAATGAAAAACTGTTTTTT,CASSLIYRANEKLFF
NA,TRBJ2-5,TRBV6-5,NA,TGTGCCAGCAGTTACTCGAGACAGCAAGAGACCCAGTACTTC,CASSYSRQQETQYF
TRBD2,TRBJ2-1,TRBV4-3,NA,TGCGCCAGCAGCCAAGATTTCGGGGGGGATTACAATGAGCAGTTCTTC,CASSQDFGGDYNEQFF
NA,TRBJ2-3,TRBV7-8,NA,NA,CASSLGRRAGSASDTQYF
NA,TRBJ1-5,TRBV4-3,medium-sized,TGCGCCAGCAGCCAAGATTTGGCAGGACTAAATCAGCCCCAGCATTTT,CASSQDLAGLNQPQHF
TRBD1,TRBJ2-2,TRBV19,NA,TGTGCCGGAGGGACAGGGATTGACGGGGAGCTGTTTTTT,CAGGTGIDGELFF
TRBD1,TRBJ2-1,TRBV30,few,TGTGCCTGGAGGCCGGGACAGTGGTCTTACAATGAGCAGTTCTTC,CAWRPGQWSYNEQFF
TRBD1,TRBJ1-1,TRBV6-5,NA,TGTGCCAGCAGTCGGACAGGGAGGTCTGAAGCTTTCTTT,CASSRTGRSEAFF
NA,TRBJ2-2,TRBV19,NA,TGTGCCAGTAGGGCCCAGGGGATCACCGGGGAGCTGTTTTTT,CASRAQGITGELFF
TRBD1,TRBJ2-7,TRBV4-2,NA,TGTGCCAGCAGCCAATCTTACCAACCCTCCGGGACAGGGTTCTACGAGCAGTACTTC,CASSQSYQPSGTGFYEQYF